A selection of T cell receptor beta chains follows, all from one sample in a study of T cells in localized non-small cell lung cancer. Here immunoSEQ multiplex PCR was the method, and the copy in TCRdb shows in-frame clones only, minus some. The sample carries 70,000 to 80,000 clones, 70% to 90% recorded once. Sequences were derived from peripheral blood, sampled before any cancer treatment. The receptors stem from a woman aged 40-75 years with stage I squamous cell lung carcinoma. CDR3s include the opening cysteine and the closing phenylalanine or tryptophan. D genes are given only for firm matches. The size of a clone is reported for some rows only, either as once, few or many, or as a class for expanded clones.

TRBJ1-1,-,TRBV2,-,TGTGCCAGCAGTGAAACGGGAAGGGGGGGCACTGAAGCTTTCTTT,CASSETGRGGTEAFF
TRBJ2-5,TRBD2,TRBV18,few,TGTGCCAGCTCACCAGGCGGGGGGCAGATTCTCCAAGAGACCCAGTACTTC,CASSPGGGQILQETQYF
TRBJ1-5,-,TRBV4-2,-,TGTGCCAGCAGCCAAGGTTACGATCAGCCCCAGCATTTT,CASSQGYDQPQHF
TRBJ2-3,-,TRBV4-1,-,TGCGCCAGCAGCCAAGGCGGGCCAGATACGCAGTATTTT,CASSQGGPDTQYF
TRBJ2-1,TRBD2,TRBV7-2,-,TGTGCCAGCAGCTTAGACGGGGGGGCCTACAATGAGCAGTTCTTC,CASSLDGGAYNEQFF
TRBJ2-4,-,TRBV18,-,TGTGCCAGCTCACCCCCAAGCGCGGGGAGGACCAAAAACATTCAGTACTTC,CASSPPSAGRTKNIQYF
TRBJ2-5,-,TRBV9,-,TGTGCCAGCAGCGTGGGGAAGGGAGAGACCCAGTACTTC,CASSVGKGETQYF
TRBJ2-7,TRBD2,TRBV7-9,-,TGTGCCAGCAGCTTCACAGATATGGGACTAGCGTCTACCTACGAGCAGTACTTC,CASSFTDMGLASTYEQYF
TRBJ1-2,-,TRBV19,-,TGTGCCTCCTGGGACCGACTGAACTATGGCTACACCTTC,CASWDRLNYGYTF
TRBJ2-2,-,TRBV4-1,-,TGCGCCAGCAGCCCCCTGATCGGGGCCGGTGGGGAGCTGTTTTTT,CASSPLIGAGGELFF
TRBJ1-2,-,TRBV6-1,-,TGTGCCAGCAGTGGGACAGATTATGGCTACACCTTC,CASSGTDYGYTF
TRBJ2-1,-,TRBV14,-,TGTGCCAGCAGTCTCTACAATGAGCAGTTCTTC,CASSLYNEQFF
TRBJ2-5,-,TRBV30,-,TGTGCCTGGAGTACCGCCGGGCCGGAGACCCAGTACTTC,CAWSTAGPETQYF
TRBJ1-5,-,TRBV7-2,-,TGTGCCAGCAGCCGTACAGGGAGGAGCAATCAGCCCCAGCATTTT,CASSRTGRSNQPQHF
TRBJ1-1,-,TRBV4-2,-,TGTGCCAGCAGCCCGCTTGGGGGGGGGAACACTGAAGCTTTCTTT,CASSPLGGGNTEAFF
TRBJ2-5,-,TRBV9,few,TGTGCCAGCAGCGCCGGGGGCAAAGAGACCCAGTACTTC,CASSAGGKETQYF
TRBJ1-1,TRBD1,TRBV7-3,-,TGTGCCAGCAGCTCGCGACAGGGATCTGCAGCTTTCTTT,CASSSRQGSAAFF
TRBJ1-5,-,TRBV5-6,once,TGTGCCAGCAGCTTAGGCGGACGGGGGATGCAGCCCCAGCATTTT,CASSLGGRGMQPQHF
TRBJ2-1,TRBD2,TRBV7-7,-,TGTGCTAGCAGCCCCAGACTAGCGGGGGGGCCTTACAATGAGCAGTTCTTC,CASSPRLAGGPYNEQFF
TRBJ1-1,-,TRBV30,few,TGTGCCTGGAGTGTACACCCCCTGAAAACTGAAGCTTTCTTT,CAWSVHPLKTEAFF
TRBJ2-3,TRBD2,TRBV19,-,TGTGCCACATCGGGACTAGCGGGTAAAACTAGCACAGATACGCAGTATTTT,CATSGLAGKTSTDTQYF
TRBJ1-4,-,TRBV6-5,-,TGTGCCAGCAGTAACCGGGAGGTTGGTGAAAAACTGTTTTTT,CASSNREVGEKLFF
TRBJ1-1,TRBD1,TRBV4-1,-,TGCGCCAGCAGCCAAAGAACAGGGGGTTATGCTGAAGCTTTCTTT,CASSQRTGGYAEAFF
TRBJ1-2,-,TRBV9,-,TGTGCCAGCAGCGTATCGGACAGCCTTAACTATGGCTACACCTTC,CASSVSDSLNYGYTF
TRBJ1-4,TRBD1,TRBV10-3,-,TGTGCCATCAGTGAGTCGGAGGACAGGGCTGGCGAAAAACTGTTTTTT,CAISESEDRAGEKLFF
TRBJ2-7,-,TRBV27,-,TGTGCCAGCAGTTACAGTCCCTTTTCCTACGAGCAGTACTTC,CASSYSPFSYEQYF
TRBJ1-3,-,TRBV6-1,-,TGTGCCAGCAGTGCGGGGGGGCGATTTGGAAACACCATATATTTT,CASSAGGRFGNTIYF
TRBJ2-1,-,TRBV11-2,few,TGTGCCAGCAGCTTAGGAGTGGTCCCGGATGAGCAGTTCTTC,CASSLGVVPDEQFF
TRBJ2-7,-,TRBV11-2,-,TGTGCCAGCAGCTTATCCACAGGAGACACCTACGAGCAGTACTTC,CASSLSTGDTYEQYF
TRBJ1-1,TRBD1,TRBV30,-,TGTGCCTGGGAAGGGGGACAGTTCACTGAAGCTTTCTTT,CAWEGGQFTEAFF
TRBJ2-1,TRBD1,TRBV5-6,-,TGTGCCAGCAGCTTGGTTAAGACAGGGGCTTGGAATGAGCAGTTCTTC,CASSLVKTGAWNEQFF
TRBJ2-3,TRBD2,TRBV18,-,TGTGCCAGCTCACCACCTCGACCAGGACTAGCGGGGGGGGCCACGGATACGCAGTATTTT,CASSPPRPGLAGGATDTQYF
TRBJ2-7,-,TRBV11-2,-,TGTGCCAGCAGCTTAGATTCGGGGAGATACGAGCAGTACTTC,CASSLDSGRYEQYF
TRBJ2-5,-,TRBV7-9,-,TGTGCCAGCAGCTATTTGGGCGAGACCCAGTACTTC,CASSYLGETQYF
TRBJ1-1,TRBD1,TRBV7-8,-,TGTGCCAGCAGCAAAACACAGGGGCGGATAACTGAAGCTTTCTTT,CASSKTQGRITEAFF
TRBJ1-1,-,TRBV5-1,once,TGCGCCAGCAGCTTGGAAGGGCCGAACACTGAAGCTTTCTTT,CASSLEGPNTEAFF
TRBJ2-2,TRBD2,TRBV19,-,TGTGCCAGTAGACTGGGGGGGATAGACACCGGGGAGCTGTTTTTT,CASRLGGIDTGELFF
TRBJ2-5,-,TRBV7-3,-,TGTGCCAGCAGCTTATCGTTCGGCGAGACCCAGTACTTC,CASSLSFGETQYF
TRBJ2-5,-,TRBV5-1,-,TGCGCCAGCAGCTTGGACCCAGGGGAGACCCAGTACTTC,CASSLDPGETQYF
TRBJ2-7,TRBD2,TRBV13,once,TGTGCCAGCAGCCTGCGGGGGGCCTTTATCACTTACGAGCAGTACTTC,CASSLRGAFITYEQYF
TRBJ2-7,-,TRBV5-1,-,TGCGCCAGCAGCTTGGAATACGAGCAGTACTTC,CASSLEYEQYF
TRBJ2-1,-,TRBV2,-,TGTGCCAGCAGTGAACTCACGGGGGGCCCTAGGGATGAGCAGTTCTTC,CASSELTGGPRDEQFF
TRBJ1-3,-,TRBV30,-,TGTGCCTGGAGCCCCCAGGGAAACACCATATATTTT,CAWSPQGNTIYF
TRBJ2-3,-,TRBV6-6,-,TGTGCCAGCAGAGGAGGACAAGGTACAGATACGCAGTATTTT,CASRGGQGTDTQYF
TRBJ1-2,TRBD1,TRBV11-2,-,TGTGCCAGCAGCTTCACAGGGGGAAACTATGGCTACACCTTC,CASSFTGGNYGYTF
TRBJ2-6,-,TRBV6-5,few,TGTGCCAGCAGTTATGACAAGCGTTCGGGGGCCAACGTCCTGACTTTC,CASSYDKRSGANVLTF